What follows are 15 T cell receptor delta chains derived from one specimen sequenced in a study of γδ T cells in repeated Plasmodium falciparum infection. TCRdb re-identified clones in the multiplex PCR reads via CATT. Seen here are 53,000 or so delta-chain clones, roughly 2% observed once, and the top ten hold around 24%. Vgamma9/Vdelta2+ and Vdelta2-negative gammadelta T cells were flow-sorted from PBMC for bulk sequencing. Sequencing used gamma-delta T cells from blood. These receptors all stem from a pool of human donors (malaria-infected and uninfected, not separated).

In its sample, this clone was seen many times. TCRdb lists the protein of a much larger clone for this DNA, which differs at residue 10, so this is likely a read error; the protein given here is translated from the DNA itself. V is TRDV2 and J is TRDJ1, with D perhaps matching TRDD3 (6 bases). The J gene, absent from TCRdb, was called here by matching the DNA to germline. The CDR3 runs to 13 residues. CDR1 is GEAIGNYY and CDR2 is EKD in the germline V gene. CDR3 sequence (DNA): TGTGCCTGTGAGGGGATCGGCACCGATAGACTCATCTTT. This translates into CACEGIGTDRLIF.

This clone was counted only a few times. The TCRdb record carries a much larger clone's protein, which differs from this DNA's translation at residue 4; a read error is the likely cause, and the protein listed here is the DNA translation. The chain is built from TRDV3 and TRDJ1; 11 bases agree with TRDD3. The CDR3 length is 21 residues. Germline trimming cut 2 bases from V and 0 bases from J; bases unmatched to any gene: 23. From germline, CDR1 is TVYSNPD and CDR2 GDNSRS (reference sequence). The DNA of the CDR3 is TGTGCCTTTTCCTACCCCTCCTACTGGGGGATAGCATCCTTGTACACCGATAAACTCATCTTT. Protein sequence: CAFSYPSYWGIASLYTDKLIF.

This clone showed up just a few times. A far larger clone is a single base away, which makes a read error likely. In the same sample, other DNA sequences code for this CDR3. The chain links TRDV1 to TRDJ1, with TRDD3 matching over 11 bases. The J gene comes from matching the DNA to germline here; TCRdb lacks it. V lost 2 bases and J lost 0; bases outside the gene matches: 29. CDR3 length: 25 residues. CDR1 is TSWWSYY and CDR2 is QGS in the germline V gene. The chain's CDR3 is CALGEYKFLISLGDTRKAYTDKLIF. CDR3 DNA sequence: TGTGCTCTTGGGGAATACAAATTCCTAATCTCATTGGGGGATACGCGTAAGGCGTACACCGATAAACTCATCTTT.

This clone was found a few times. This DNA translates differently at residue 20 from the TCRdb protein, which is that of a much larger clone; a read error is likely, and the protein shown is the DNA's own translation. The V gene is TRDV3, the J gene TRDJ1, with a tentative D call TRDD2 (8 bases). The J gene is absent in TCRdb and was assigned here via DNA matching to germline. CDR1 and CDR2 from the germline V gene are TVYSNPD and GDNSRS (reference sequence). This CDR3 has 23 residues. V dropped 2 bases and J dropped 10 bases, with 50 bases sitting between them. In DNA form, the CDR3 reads TGTGCCTTTCTTACCCCCGGGCTGACCAACTTCCTACTGAGTACTGGGGTGACCTCCAGACTCATCTTT. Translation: CAFLTPGLTNFLLSTGVTSRLIF.

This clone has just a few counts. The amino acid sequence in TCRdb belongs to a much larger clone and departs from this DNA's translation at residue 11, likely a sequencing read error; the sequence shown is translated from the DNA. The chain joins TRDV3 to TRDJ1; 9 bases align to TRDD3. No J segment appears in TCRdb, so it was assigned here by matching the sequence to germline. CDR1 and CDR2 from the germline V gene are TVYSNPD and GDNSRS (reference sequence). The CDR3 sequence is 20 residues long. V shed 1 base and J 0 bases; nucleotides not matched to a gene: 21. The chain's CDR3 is CAFMIPSYWGKPLNTDKLIF. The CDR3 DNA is TGTGCCTTTATGATTCCCTCGTACTGGGGGAAACCCTTGAACACCGATAAACTCATCTTT.

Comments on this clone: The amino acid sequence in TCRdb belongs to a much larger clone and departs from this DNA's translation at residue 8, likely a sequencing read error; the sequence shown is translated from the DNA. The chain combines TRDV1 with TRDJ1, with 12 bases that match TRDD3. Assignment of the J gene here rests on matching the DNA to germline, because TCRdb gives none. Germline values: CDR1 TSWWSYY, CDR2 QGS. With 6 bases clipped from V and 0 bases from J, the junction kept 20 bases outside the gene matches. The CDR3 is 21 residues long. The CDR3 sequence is CALGVARSWGIRILYTDKLIF. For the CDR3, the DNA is TGTGCTCTTGGAGTTGCCAGAAGCTGGGGGATACGAATCCTATACACCGATAAACTCATCTTT.

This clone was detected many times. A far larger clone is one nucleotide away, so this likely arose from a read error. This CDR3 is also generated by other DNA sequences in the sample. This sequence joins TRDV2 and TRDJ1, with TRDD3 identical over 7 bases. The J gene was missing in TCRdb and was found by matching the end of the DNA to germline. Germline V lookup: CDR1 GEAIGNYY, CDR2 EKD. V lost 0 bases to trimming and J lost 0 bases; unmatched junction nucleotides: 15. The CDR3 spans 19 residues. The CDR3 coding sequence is TGTGCCTGTGACACCGTCTCGGGGGGATCCCCGAGCCACACCGATAAACTCATCTTT. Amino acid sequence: CACDTVSGGSPSHTDKLIF.

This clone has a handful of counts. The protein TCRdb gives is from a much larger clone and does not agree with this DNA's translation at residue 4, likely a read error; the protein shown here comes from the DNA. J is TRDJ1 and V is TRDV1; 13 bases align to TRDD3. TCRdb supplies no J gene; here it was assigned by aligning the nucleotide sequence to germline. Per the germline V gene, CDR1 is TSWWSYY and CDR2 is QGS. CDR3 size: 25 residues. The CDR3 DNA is TGTGCTCTTAGGGAACTAAGCTACTTTTGGCGGTCTCCATATACTGGGGGATACGCGGCCGATAAACTCATCTTT. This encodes CALRELSYFWRSPYTGGYAADKLIF.

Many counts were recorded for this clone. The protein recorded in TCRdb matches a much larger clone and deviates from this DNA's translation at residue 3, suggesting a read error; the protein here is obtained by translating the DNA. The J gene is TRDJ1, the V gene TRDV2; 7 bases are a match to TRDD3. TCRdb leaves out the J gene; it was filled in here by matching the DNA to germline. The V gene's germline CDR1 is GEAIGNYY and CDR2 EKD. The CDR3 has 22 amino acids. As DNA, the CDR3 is TGTGCCCGTGACACACAACGGCTCATGGAGGCACCGACTGGGGAAGGTACCGATAAACTCATCTTT. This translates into CARDTQRLMEAPTGEGTDKLIF.

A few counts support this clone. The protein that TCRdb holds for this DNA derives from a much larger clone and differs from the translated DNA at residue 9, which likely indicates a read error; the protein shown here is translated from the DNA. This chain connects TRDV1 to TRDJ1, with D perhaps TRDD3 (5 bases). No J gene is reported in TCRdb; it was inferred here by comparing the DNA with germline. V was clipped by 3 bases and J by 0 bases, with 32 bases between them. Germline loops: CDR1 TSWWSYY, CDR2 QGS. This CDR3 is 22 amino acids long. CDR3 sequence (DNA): TGTGCTCTTGGGGACCCTTGGCCCAATCTTCTACGTACCGGGGAGTACACCGATAAACTCATCTTT. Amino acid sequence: CALGDPWPNLLRTGEYTDKLIF.

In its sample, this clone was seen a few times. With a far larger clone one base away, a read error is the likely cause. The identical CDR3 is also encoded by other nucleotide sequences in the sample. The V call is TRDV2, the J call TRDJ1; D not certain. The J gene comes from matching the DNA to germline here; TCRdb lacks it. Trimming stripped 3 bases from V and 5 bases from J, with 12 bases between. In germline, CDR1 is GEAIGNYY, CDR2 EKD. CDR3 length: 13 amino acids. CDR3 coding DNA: TGTGCCTGTGACCAGATGGGAAAAGATAAACTCATCTTT. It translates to CACDQMGKDKLIF.

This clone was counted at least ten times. Written as DNA, the CDR3 is TGTGCCTACACGGGGGCTTCCCCTTACTGGGGGATTGGGCTGGCCGATAAACTCATCTTT. Translated: CAYTGASPYWGIGLADKLIF. The rearrangement joins TRDV3 to TRDJ1, with 10 bases identical to TRDD3. This CDR3 region has 20 residues. Germline values: CDR1 TVYSNPD, CDR2 GDNSRS (reference sequence). Trimming cost V 4 bases and J 3 bases; bases outside gene matches: 26.

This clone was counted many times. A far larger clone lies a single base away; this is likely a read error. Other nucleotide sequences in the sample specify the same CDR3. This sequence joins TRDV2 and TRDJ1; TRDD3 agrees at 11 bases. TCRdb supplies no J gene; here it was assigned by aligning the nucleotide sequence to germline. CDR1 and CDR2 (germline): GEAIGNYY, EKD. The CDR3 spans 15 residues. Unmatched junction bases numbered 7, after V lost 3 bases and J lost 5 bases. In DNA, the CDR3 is TGTGCCTGTGACCCACTGGGGGATAGCACTGATAAACTCATCTTT. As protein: CACDPLGDSTDKLIF.

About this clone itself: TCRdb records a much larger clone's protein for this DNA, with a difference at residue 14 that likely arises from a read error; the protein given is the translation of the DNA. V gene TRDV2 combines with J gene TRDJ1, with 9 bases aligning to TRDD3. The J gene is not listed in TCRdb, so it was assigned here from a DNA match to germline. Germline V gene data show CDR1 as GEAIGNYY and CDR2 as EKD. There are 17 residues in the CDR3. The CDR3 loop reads CACDPVGLGDYTDELIF. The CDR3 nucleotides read TGTGCCTGTGACCCGGTCGGTCTGGGGGATTACACCGATGAACTCATCTTT.

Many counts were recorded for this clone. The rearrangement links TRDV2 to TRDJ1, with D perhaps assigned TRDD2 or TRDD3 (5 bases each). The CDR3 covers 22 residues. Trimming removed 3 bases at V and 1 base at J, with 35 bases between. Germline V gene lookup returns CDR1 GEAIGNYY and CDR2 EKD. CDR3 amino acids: CACDPLPGYPSVGSRLTDKLIF. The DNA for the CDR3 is TGTGCCTGTGACCCCCTCCCTGGATATCCTTCTGTGGGGTCCCGACTCACCGATAAACTCATCTTT.